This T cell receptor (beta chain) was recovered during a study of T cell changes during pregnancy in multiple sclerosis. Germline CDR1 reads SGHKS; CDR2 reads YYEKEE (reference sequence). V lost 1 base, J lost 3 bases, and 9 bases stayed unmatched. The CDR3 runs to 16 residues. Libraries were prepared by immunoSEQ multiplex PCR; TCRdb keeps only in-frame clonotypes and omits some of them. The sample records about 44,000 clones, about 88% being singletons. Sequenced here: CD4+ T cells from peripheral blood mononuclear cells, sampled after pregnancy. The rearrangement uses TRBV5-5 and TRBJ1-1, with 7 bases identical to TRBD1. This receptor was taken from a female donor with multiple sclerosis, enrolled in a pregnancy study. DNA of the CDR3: TGTGCCAGCAGCTTGTTGACAGGGAGCAGTTACACTGAAGCTTTCTTT. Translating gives CASSLLTGSSYTEAFF.